The entry that follows covers one T cell receptor (beta chain) sequence. This clone was detected only a few times. Its antigen is still unknown. Base quality data are lacking; no much larger clone is found one base away. Each collaborating institution followed its own protocols to collect whole blood in K2EDTA tubes. For TCRbeta analysis, collaborators shipped samples in one of three forms: frozen whole blood, isolated PBMCs, or DNA extracted from either of those sample types. TCRbeta CDR3 regions were amplified from genomic DNA using the immunoSEQ Assay, a bias-controlled multiplex PCR. Under the source paper's analysis protocol: The number of nucleated cells in each sample was estimated from the amplification of reference gene primers within the assay. To quantify the absolute abundance of each unique TCRbeta CDR3 rearrangement, sequence reads were collapsed and filtered. For each sample, productive Simpson clonality was calculated as the square root of Simpson's diversity index across productive rearrangements. The table was pulled from immuneACCESS by TCRdb, which kept in-frame rearrangements only. Such tables lose some clones; where checked, under half of the loss comes from unresolved V genes, and the rest has no known cause. The DNA gave D and trimming, while V, J and clone size come from that table. Present in this sample are 140,000 to 150,000 clones, around 76% of which were seen just once. The ten largest clones add up to 4.2% of the sample.

This sample was included in a study of blood T cell repertoires in COVID-19 (dated by TCRdb to the early 2020s). About the study as a whole: Samples from collaborators originated in the United States, Italy and Spain and spanned both the acute and convalescent phases of COVID-19. The material from the prospective study consisted of cDNA or gDNA derived from T cells, B-cell-depleted T cells, or PBMCs. Subjects who had been exposed to COVID-19, were actively infected with it, or had recovered from it provided the deeply sampled blood TCRbeta repertoires that made up the dataset. The repertoires were released in a freely available public database intended as a resource for research on the immune response to SARS-CoV-2. Samples were obtained from the ongoing ImmuneRACE study (first 160 participants) and from over a thousand subjects provided by 6 global collaborators. Nearly every sample came with metadata listing a de-identified subject ID, COVID-19 status, age in years and sex. Where HLA class I and class II types were available, the types were taken from metadata supplied by the sample provider, not from assay-based typing. The study at large found these results: The amount of clinical and demographic metadata varied by source and participant and was provided uncurated.

Material: peripheral blood. The sequence came from a man in his sixties with acute or convalescent COVID-19.

CDR3 protein: CASRPWTGVGEQYF. The sequence in DNA is TGTGCCAGCAGGCCATGGACAGGGGTTGGCGAGCAGTACTTC. The chain was built from TRBV3-1 (or the pseudogene TRBV3-2) and TRBJ2-7; 9 middle bases align to TRBD1. The germline V and J ends show losses of 6 bases and 6 bases respectively, and no gene match explains 9 bases of the junction. Based on the germline V gene (reference sequence), the CDR1 and CDR2 sequences are LGHDT and YNNKEL. CDR3 length: 14 amino acids, cysteine to phenylalanine. The DNA shown is the 42-base CDR3, in frame from base 1.